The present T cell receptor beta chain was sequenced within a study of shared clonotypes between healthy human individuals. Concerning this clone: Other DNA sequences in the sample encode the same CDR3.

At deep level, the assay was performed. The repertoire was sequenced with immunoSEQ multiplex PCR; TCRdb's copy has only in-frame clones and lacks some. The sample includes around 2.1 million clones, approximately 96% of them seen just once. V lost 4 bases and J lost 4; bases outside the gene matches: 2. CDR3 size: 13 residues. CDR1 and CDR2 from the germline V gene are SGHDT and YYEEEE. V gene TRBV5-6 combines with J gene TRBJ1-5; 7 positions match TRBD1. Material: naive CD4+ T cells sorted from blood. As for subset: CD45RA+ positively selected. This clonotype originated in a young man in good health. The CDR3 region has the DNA TGTGCCAGCAGCCTGACAGGGAATCAGCCCCAGCATTTT. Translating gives CASSLTGNQPQHF.